Below are 26 T cell receptor beta chains sequenced from a single sample in a study of cytomegalovirus exposure and HLA in healthy donors. Data came from immunoSEQ multiplex PCR; TCRdb stores just in-frame clones and leaves some out. The table records more than 90,000 clones, about 84% of them present only once. The sequenced material came from PBMCs. All receptors derive from a man younger than 35 in good health and CMV-seronegative.

The CDR3 coding sequence is TGCGCCAGCAGCCCCCGACAGGGACCAGCCACTGAAGCTTTCTTT. It yields the protein CASSPRQGPATEAFF. The chain is built from TRBV5-1 and TRBJ1-1; 7 bases map to TRBD1. This CDR3 has 15 residues. CDR1 and CDR2 (germline): SGHRS, YFSETQ. Trimming cost V 4 bases and J 4 bases; bases outside gene matches: 10.

The chain carries TRBV27 and TRBJ2-1; 9 nucleotides line up with TRBD2. CDR1 is MNHEY, CDR2 SMNVEV, per germline (reference sequence). Unmatched junction bases numbered 8, after V lost 6 bases and J lost 2 bases. The CDR3 has 16 amino acids. CDR3 protein: CASSSQREVTYNEQFF. The CDR3 bases are TGTGCCAGCAGCTCCCAGCGGGAGGTCACCTACAATGAGCAGTTCTTC.

By share of the sample, this clone is medium-sized. The rearrangement links TRBV6-4 to TRBJ1-1; TRBD1 aligns across 7 bases. The germline V gene encodes CDR1 MRHNA and CDR2 SNTAGT. This CDR3 is built from 14 residues. J lost 2 bases, V lost 6 bases, and 6 bases had no gene match. The DNA of the CDR3 is TGTGCCAGCAGCCCGGGGACAGCCAACACTGAAGCTTTCTTT. It encodes CASSPGTANTEAFF.

This chain connects TRBV4-1 to TRBJ1-2; D may be TRBD1 (6 bases). Germline-derived CDR1 and CDR2 are MGHRA and YSYEKL. The CDR3 is 13 amino acids. V lost 3 bases to trimming and J lost 8 bases, with 13 bases between them. CDR3 nucleotides: TGCGCCAGCAGCCATGAGGACAGCGACGGCTACACCTTC. Encoded protein: CASSHEDSDGYTF.

The chain uses TRBV5-6 and TRBJ1-6; 8 bases map to TRBD1. The V and J ends lost 1 base and 9 bases, in that order; junction bases with no gene match: 3. The CDR3 runs to 14 residues. Germline V gene sequence: CDR1 SGHDT, CDR2 YYEEEE. CDR3 nucleotide sequence: TGTGCCAGCAGCTTGCAGGGGGCGACTTCACCCCTCCACTTT. Amino acids: CASSLQGATSPLHF.

V gene TRBV5-1 combines with J gene TRBJ2-7; D possibly corresponds to TRBD2 (5 bases). CDR3 length: 15 amino acids. CDR1 is SGHRS and CDR2 is YFSETQ in the germline V gene. The ends were cut back, 0 bases at V and 0 bases at J, with 10 bases in the middle. The CDR3 region is CASSLVRGSSYEQYF. CDR3 coding DNA: TGCGCCAGCAGCTTGGTACGGGGTAGCTCCTACGAGCAGTACTTC.

This rearrangement joins TRBV25-1 to TRBJ1-2; tentative D call: TRBD1 (5 bases). V was pared by 7 bases and J by 1 base, with 19 bases between. CDR1 is MGHDK, CDR2 SYGVNS, per germline. CDR3 length: 16 amino acids. The CDR3 sequence is CASTQAQGSGNYGYTF. The CDR3 DNA sequence: TGTGCCAGCACCCAAGCCCAGGGTTCGGGTAACTATGGCTACACCTTC.

CDR3 DNA: TGTGCCAGCAGCGAGGCCGGGACAGGGTCCTACGAGCAGTACTTC. Encoded protein: CASSEAGTGSYEQYF. The rearrangement joins TRBV7-6 to TRBJ2-7; 9 positions match TRBD1. Trimming at V came to 5 bases and at J to 1 base, leaving 6 bases not matched to a gene. This CDR3 is built from 15 residues. Germline CDR1 is SGHVS and CDR2 is FNYEAQ.

The CDR3 reads CATSRDSGAAVDEQFF. The CDR3 coding sequence is TGTGCCACCAGCAGAGATTCGGGAGCCGCTGTGGATGAGCAGTTCTTC. This chain uses TRBV15 with TRBJ2-1; weak D call: TRBD2 (6 bases). The V gene's germline CDR1 is LNHNV and CDR2 YYDKDF (reference sequence). V lost 0 bases, J lost 8 bases, and 17 bases lay in between. This CDR3 contains 16 residues. Full variable domain (outside the CDR3, taken from reference TRBV15 and TRBJ2-1): DAMVIQNPRYQVTQFGKPVTLSCSQTLNHNVMYWYQQKSSQAPKLLFHYYDKDFNNEADTPDNFQSRRPNTSFCFLDIRSPGLGDTAMYLCATSRDSGAAVDEQFFGPGTRLTVL.

The rearrangement uses TRBV27 and TRBJ2-3, with a possible D match to TRBD2 (5 bases). V shed 5 bases and J shed 2 bases, with 11 bases lying between them. Germline V gene lookup returns CDR1 MNHEY and CDR2 SMNVEV (reference sequence). CDR3 size: 14 residues. In nucleotides, the CDR3 is TGTGCCAGCAGTCCCCAGACTAACACAGATACGCAGTATTTT. Its protein product is CASSPQTNTDTQYF.

This clone came up once. The chain links TRBV4-2 to TRBJ2-7, with 8 nucleotides matching TRBD1. Trimming at V came to 3 bases and at J to 2 bases, leaving 6 bases not matched to a gene. The germline gives CDR1 LGHNA, CDR2 YNFKEQ. CDR3 length: 15 residues. DNA for the CDR3: TGTGCCAGCAGCCAGGCCGGGACAGGAACCTACGAGCAGTACTTC. It encodes CASSQAGTGTYEQYF.

The chain carries TRBV5-1 and TRBJ1-4; 9 bases align to TRBD1. The V segment lost 4 bases and the J segment 8 bases; nucleotides outside the gene matches: 3. This CDR3 has 13 amino acids. Germline CDR1 is SGHRS and CDR2 is YFSETQ. The CDR3 DNA reads as TGCGCCAGCAGCGTTACAGGGGGCGAAAAACTGTTTTTT. Translating it yields CASSVTGGEKLFF.

Written as DNA, the CDR3 is TGTGCCACCGGACAGTCCACTGAAGCTTTCTTT. Encoded protein: CATGQSTEAFF. The V call is TRBV30, the J call TRBJ1-1, with a weak D call TRBD1 (6 bases). The CDR3 has 11 amino acids. Germline V CDR1 and CDR2: GTSNPN, SVGIG (reference sequence). Trimming took off 8 bases at V and 4 bases at J, with 11 bases between the two ends. Supplemented by reference TRBV30 and TRBJ1-1, the full variable domain reads SQTIHQWPATLVQPVGSPLSLECTVEGTSNPNLYWYRQAAGRGLQLLFYSVGIGQISSEVPQNLSASRPQDRQFILSSKKLLLSDSGFYLCATGQSTEAFFGQGTRLTVV.

This chain connects TRBV5-4 to TRBJ2-1; TRBD1 matches 7 bases. Per the germline V gene, CDR1 is SGHNT and CDR2 is YYREEE (reference sequence). The CDR3 has 12 amino acids. V gave up 3 bases and J gave up 15 bases; unmatched junction bases: 9. The CDR3 nucleotides are TGTGCCAGCAGCTACCCCGACAGGGTATTGTTCTTC. This codes for CASSYPDRVLFF.

The chain couples TRBV11-2 to TRBJ1-1; D is uncertain. Per germline, CDR1 SGHAT and CDR2 FQNNGV. The ends were cut back, 3 bases at V and 1 base at J, with 6 bases in the middle. This CDR3 contains 13 residues. The CDR3 loop reads CASSFSENTEAFF. CDR3 in DNA: TGTGCCAGCAGCTTTAGTGAGAACACTGAAGCTTTCTTT.

V gene TRBV20-1 combines with J gene TRBJ2-4; 7 bases are shared with TRBD1. The CDR3 has 11 residues. J gave up 9 bases and V 8 bases, and 7 bases lay outside the gene matches. CDR1 is DFQATT and CDR2 is SNEGSKA in the germline V gene (reference sequence). The CDR3 DNA is TGCAGTAACATACAGGGGAGCATTCAGTACTTC. Translation gives CSNIQGSIQYF.

This chain uses TRBV29-1 with TRBJ1-1; tentative D call: TRBD1 (6 bases). The germline V gene has CDR1 SQVTM and CDR2 ANQGSEA. CDR3 size: 15 residues. V was cut by 7 bases and J by 1 base, with 19 bases left in between. The CDR3, as DNA: TGCAGCGCCCGGAACCGAATACAGGGGAACACTGAAGCTTTCTTT. Translation: CSARNRIQGNTEAFF. Full variable domain (rest looked up from reference TRBV29-1 and TRBJ1-1): SAVISQKPSRDICQRGTSLTIQCQVDSQVTMMFWYRQQPGQSLTLIATANQGSEATYESGFVIDKFPISRPNLTFSTLTVSNMSPEDSSIYLCSARNRIQGNTEAFFGQGTRLTVV.

The chain has TRBV7-9 and TRBJ2-3; 12 nucleotides line up with TRBD2. From germline, CDR1 is SEHNR and CDR2 FQNEAQ (reference sequence). The CDR3 has 16 residues. V lost 5 bases, J lost 2 bases, and 5 bases stayed unmatched. In DNA form, the CDR3 reads TGTGCCAGCAGCCTAGGACTAGCGGGGTACACAGATACGCAGTATTTT. Encoded protein: CASSLGLAGYTDTQYF.

V is TRBV5-1 and J is TRBJ2-2; 9 nucleotides align to TRBD1. Unmatched junction bases numbered 3, after V lost 3 bases and J lost 6 bases. The CDR3 runs 14 residues. The V gene's germline CDR1 is SGHRS and CDR2 YFSETQ. CDR3 sequence: CASSSRTGAGELFF. CDR3 coding DNA: TGCGCCAGCAGCTCGAGGACAGGGGCCGGGGAGCTGTTTTTT.

This clone showed up just once. V is TRBV6-5 and J is TRBJ2-5, with 7 bases lining up with TRBD2. The germline gives CDR1 MNHEY, CDR2 SVGAGI. V was clipped by 4 bases and J by 7 bases; unmatched bases: 6. This CDR3 is built from 13 residues. As DNA, the CDR3 is TGTGCCAGCAGTTTGGGGCTAGCGGTGACCCAGTACTTC. This encodes CASSLGLAVTQYF.

This clone was seen only a few times. The chain has TRBV27 and TRBJ2-7; D is unclear. The CDR3 consists of 14 residues. V was pared by 5 bases and J by 5 bases, with 16 bases between. Germline V gene sequence: CDR1 MNHEY, CDR2 SMNVEV (reference sequence). This CDR3 is CASSPPRRGHEQYF. The CDR3, as DNA: TGTGCCAGCAGTCCCCCTCGACGCGGCCACGAGCAGTACTTC.

The chain links TRBV7-2 to TRBJ2-7, with D possibly being TRBD1 (5 bases). Germline loops: CDR1 SGHTA, CDR2 FQGNSA. V was shortened by 5 bases and J by 0 bases, with 11 bases between the two germline ends. The CDR3 is 14 amino acids. CDR3 in DNA: TGTGCCAGCAGCACGACAGCTTTCTCCTACGAGCAGTACTTC. It specifies CASSTTAFSYEQYF. Variable domain in full (rest from reference TRBV7-2 and TRBJ2-7): GAGVSQSPSNKVTEKGKDVELRCDPISGHTALYWYRQSLGQGLEFLIYFQGNSAPDKSGLPSDRFSAERTGGSVSTLTIQRTQQEDSAVYLCASSTTAFSYEQYFGPGTRLTVT.

V and J are TRBV7-8 and TRBJ1-1; 10 nucleotides agree with TRBD1. Germline V lookup: CDR1 SGHVS, CDR2 FQNEAQ. The CDR3 has 14 residues. V lost 5 bases and J lost 7; bases outside the gene matches: 7. CDR3: CASSAGQGIGEAFF. Here the CDR3 DNA reads TGTGCCAGCAGCGCGGGACAGGGGATCGGTGAAGCTTTCTTT.

The J gene is TRBJ2-3, the V gene TRBV18; D is possibly TRBD1 (5 bases). Trimming left V 2 bases short and J 2 bases short, with 14 bases between. This CDR3 has 16 amino acids. Per the germline V gene, CDR1 is KGHSH and CDR2 is LQKENI. This CDR3 reads CASSPLRRQNTDTQYF. The CDR3 DNA reads TGTGCCAGCTCACCATTGAGGAGACAGAACACAGATACGCAGTATTTT. Together with reference TRBV18 and TRBJ2-3, the CDR3 gives the full variable domain: NAGVMQNPRHLVRRRGQEARLRCSPMKGHSHVYWYRQLPEEGLKFMVYLQKENIIDESGMPKERFSAEFPKEGPSILRIQQVVRGDSAAYFCASSPLRRQNTDTQYFGPGTRLTVL.

This rearrangement joins TRBV2 to TRBJ1-5; unclear D gene. The CDR3 length is 14 residues. Trimming shortened V by 8 bases and J by 0 bases, and 11 bases separated the two germline ends. CDR1 is SNHLY and CDR2 is FYNNEI in the germline V gene. The CDR3 DNA sequence: TGTGCCAGCCGACTCCCCTATAGCAATCAGCCCCAGCATTTT. It is translated as CASRLPYSNQPQHF.

The V call is TRBV2, the J call TRBJ1-4; TRBD1 matches at 9 bases. The CDR3 length is 17 residues. V trimming: 2 bases; J trimming: 8 bases; junction bases outside the gene matches: 12. Looked up from germline, CDR1 is SNHLY and CDR2 is FYNNEI. In DNA, the CDR3 is TGTGCCAGCAGTGAAAGGGGGACAGGGAGTGTGGGGGAAAAACTGTTTTTT. It specifies CASSERGTGSVGEKLFF.